Below are 13 T cell receptor beta chains sequenced from a single sample in a study of T cell changes during pregnancy in multiple sclerosis (dated by TCRdb to the late 2010s). The method was the immunoSEQ multiplex PCR assay. This is the immuneACCESS table as TCRdb keeps it, with only in-frame sequences that have V and J called. A part of the clones is gone; compared with another copy, unresolved V genes explain less than half, and the rest is unexplained. The sample contains approximately 70,000 clones, roughly 92% of them found a single time. Of the sample, approximately 2% is held by the ten largest clones. The specimen was peripheral blood, collected in the second trimester of pregnancy. The receptors were sampled from a female donor with multiple sclerosis, enrolled in a pregnancy study.

This chain uses TRBV5-1 with TRBJ2-6, with D possibly being TRBD1 (7 bases). The CDR3 consists of 20 residues. Germline CDR1 reads SGHRS; CDR2 reads YFSETQ. V was pared by 4 bases and J by 4 bases, with 27 bases between. This CDR3 is CASSHGGRDSSDSGANVLTF. The CDR3 region has the DNA TGCGCCAGCAGCCACGGGGGTCGGGACAGCTCTGACTCGGGGGCCAACGTCCTGACTTTC.

J is TRBJ2-5 and V is TRBV2, with 8 bases that match TRBD2. With 6 bases clipped from V and 5 bases from J, the junction kept 2 bases outside the gene matches. The CDR3 totals 12 residues. In germline, CDR1 is SNHLY, CDR2 FYNNEI. The CDR3 is CASSGGGETQYF. The CDR3 DNA is TGTGCCAGCAGCGGGGGGGGTGAGACCCAGTACTTC.

The rearrangement links TRBV4-2 to TRBJ2-7; tentative D call: TRBD2 (5 bases). Looked up from germline, CDR1 is LGHNA and CDR2 is YNFKEQ. There are 15 residues in the CDR3. V was shortened by 1 base and J by 6 bases, with 16 bases between the two germline ends. The CDR3 nucleotides read TGTGCCAGCAGCCAAGTAGGACTGGAGTCGGGCGAGCAGTACTTC. Its protein product is CASSQVGLESGEQYF.

The chain recombines TRBV19 with TRBJ2-6, with D unresolved. The CDR3 contains 15 residues. Germline lookup yields CDR1 LNHDA and CDR2 SQIVND (reference sequence). V was pared by 3 bases and J by 0 bases, with 6 bases between. In DNA, the CDR3 is TGTGCCAGTAGTATCTATCGCTCTGGGGCCAACGTCCTGACTTTC. Its protein is CASSIYRSGANVLTF.

This rearrangement joins TRBV7-8 to TRBJ2-2, with 7 bases lining up with TRBD2. There are 16 residues in the CDR3. Per germline, CDR1 SGHVS and CDR2 FQNEAQ. V shed 5 bases and J 2 bases; nucleotides not matched to a gene: 8. In DNA form, the CDR3 reads TGTGCCAGCAGCCGCCGCGCTAGCGGTAACACCGGGGAGCTGTTTTTT. It specifies CASSRRASGNTGELFF.

The V and J genes are TRBV9 and TRBJ2-2; maybe TRBD1 (5 bases). Between the trimmed V and J ends, which lost 1 base and 2 bases, there was a span of 9 bases. Germline assignment: CDR1 SGDLS and CDR2 YYNGEE. The CDR3 extends over 15 amino acids. The CDR3 region is CASSVTGYNTGELFF. The CDR3, as DNA: TGTGCCAGCAGCGTAACAGGTTATAACACCGGGGAGCTGTTTTTT. The whole variable domain, filled in from reference TRBV9 and TRBJ2-2, reads DSGVTQTPKHLITATGQRVTLRCSPRSGDLSVYWYQQSLDQGLQFLIQYYNGEERAKGNILERFSAQQFPDLHSELNLSSLELGDSALYFCASSVTGYNTGELFFGEGSRLTVL.

The rearrangement links TRBV5-1 to TRBJ2-5; weak D call: TRBD1 (5 bases). V shed 0 bases and J shed 5 bases, with 14 bases lying between them. Germline V gene sequence: CDR1 SGHRS, CDR2 YFSETQ. The CDR3 has 15 amino acids. The CDR3 nucleotides read TGCGCCAGCAGCTTGGCTCCCAGGGCCTCGGAGACCCAGTACTTC. Protein sequence: CASSLAPRASETQYF.

The genes are TRBV2 and TRBJ2-1; 11 positions match TRBD2. CDR1 SNHLY and CDR2 FYNNEI come from the germline V gene. The CDR3 is 16 amino acids. V trimming: 6 bases; J trimming: 8 bases; junction bases outside the gene matches: 12. In DNA, the CDR3 is TGTGCCAGCAGGAGACTAGCGGGAAGTCCGAACGATGAGCAGTTCTTC. Amino acid sequence: CASRRLAGSPNDEQFF.

This chain connects TRBV19 to TRBJ1-2; D remains unclear. V was pared by 5 bases and J by 6 bases, with 10 bases between. Germline V gives CDR1 LNHDA, CDR2 SQIVND (reference sequence). CDR3 length: 12 residues. The CDR3 protein is CASSVRDNGYTF. CDR3 DNA sequence: TGTGCCAGTAGTGTAAGAGACAATGGCTACACCTTC.

Remarks on this clone: The sample contains more than one DNA sequence encoding this CDR3. The chain carries TRBV7-9 and TRBJ2-7, with D unclear. Germline CDR1 and CDR2: SEHNR and FQNEAQ (reference sequence). CDR3 length equals 13 residues. V lost 1 base and J 3 bases, leaving 7 bases between the germline ends. The CDR3 region is CASSLVGGYEQYF. The CDR3 DNA sequence: TGTGCCAGCAGCTTAGTCGGCGGCTACGAGCAGTACTTC.

The chain employs TRBV7-2 and TRBJ1-2; D possibly corresponds to TRBD1 (6 bases). The CDR3 contains 13 residues. V lost 5 bases and J lost 4, with 11 bases in between. Germline CDR1 reads SGHTA; CDR2 reads FQGNSA. The CDR3 DNA reads TGTGCCAGCAGCGAGGGGGGGACCTATGGCTACACCTTC. It is translated as CASSEGGTYGYTF.

The V and J genes are TRBV11-2 and TRBJ1-2; TRBD1 agrees at 9 bases. The CDR3 loop spans 13 amino acids. The germline V gene has CDR1 SGHAT and CDR2 FQNNGV. The V segment lost 4 bases and the J segment 8 bases; nucleotides outside the gene matches: 5. This CDR3 is CASSSGQGSGYTF. CDR3 DNA sequence: TGTGCCAGCAGCTCGGGACAGGGTAGCGGCTACACCTTC.

CDR3 nucleotides: TGTGCCAGCAGCTTGGCCGGGACAACTGAAGCTTTCTTT. Its protein is CASSLAGTTEAFF. The V gene is TRBV5-4, the J gene TRBJ1-1; perhaps TRBD1 as D (6 bases). The germline V gene has CDR1 SGHNT and CDR2 YYREEE (reference sequence). The ends were cut back, 0 bases at V and 5 bases at J, with 8 bases in the middle. The CDR3 runs 13 residues.